The table lists the clone carrying this TCR beta chain with a few counts. Its antigen is currently unknown. TCR beta CDR3 regions were amplified from RNA. The HTBI primer set drove a first-round RT-PCR of the TCR CDR3. TCRdb re-derived calls from the multiplex PCR reads in MiXCR, one entry per CDR3 protein. The table shows about 590,000 distinct CDR3 sequences, with more than 15% occurring only once. This sample stems from a study of T cells in Graves' hyperthyroidism and ophthalmopathy. Findings of the study overall: For ophthalmopathy, model prediction preceded onset by a median roughly 5.9 months. In blood, most of the thyroid clonotypes expanded above 0.001 were also present.

Stable hyperthyroidism: no ophthalmopathy progression over 18 months of follow-up. Clinical symptoms, serum thyroxine and TRAb, thyroid ultrasound and orbital computed tomography together formed the diagnostic basis. Germline CDR1 is MGHDK and CDR2 is SYGVNS. The CDR3 is 15 residues long. Losses at the gene ends were 1 base for V and 9 bases for J; bases not matched to a gene: 5. The sample consisted of blood. This sequence originates from a woman aged 25-40 years with Graves' hyperthyroidism. V and J are TRBV25-1 and TRBJ2-3; 12 bases agree with TRBD2. CDR3: CASSELASGRATQYF. CDR3 DNA sequence: TGTGCCAGCAGTGAATTGGCTAGCGGGAGGGCCACGCAGTATTTT.